These 15 T cell receptor beta chains came from one sample sequenced in a study of T cell repertoires in cytomegalovirus infection (dated by TCRdb to about 2019). The reads were generated on an Illumina HiSeq 1500. TCRdb trimmed the raw reads at Q25, called clones with MiXCR and kept productive beta chains. Rows merge per CDR3 protein into single entries with the most common DNA and genes. For this sample the table gives approximately 190,000 distinct CDR3 sequences, of which roughly 9% were detected only once. Of the sample, roughly 4.8% falls within the top ten clones. The sample consisted of PBMCs. These TCRs come from a human donor in good health (CMV status not recorded). Some clones in this sample may be carry-over from other donors' samples.

This chain links TRBV28 with TRBJ2-4; possibly TRBD2 for D (7 bases). The CDR3 length is 17 residues. Trimming left V 6 bases short and J 6 bases short, with 24 bases between. Germline CDR1 reads MDHEN; CDR2 reads SYDVKM. For the CDR3, the DNA is TGTGCCAGCAGCTCAACCTGGGGGGGGGCGTCCGCAAACATTCAGTACTTC. It yields the protein CASSSTWGGASANIQYF.

The chain carries TRBV4-3 and TRBJ1-5; D is uncertain. The V and J ends lost 0 bases and 1 base respectively, with 10 bases between them. The CDR3 sequence is 16 residues long. Germline CDR1 is LGHNA and CDR2 is YSLEER. CDR3 bases: TGCGCCAGCAGCCAAGAGGTTTCGGGGAGCAATCAGCCCCAGCATTTT. It translates to CASSQEVSGSNQPQHF.

A few counts support this clonotype. The chain combines TRBV6-2 or TRBV6-3 with TRBJ2-2, with D possibly being TRBD1 (6 bases). This CDR3 is built from 15 residues. The germline gives CDR1 MNHEY, CDR2 SVGEGT. V lost 6 bases, J lost 0 bases, and 11 bases lay in between. CDR3 residues: CASSRGQPNTGELFF. Here the CDR3 DNA reads TGTGCCAGCAGCCGCGGACAGCCGAACACCGGGGAGCTGTTTTTT.

This clonotype was picked up many times. The chain is built from TRBV12-3 or TRBV12-4 and TRBJ1-5; 9 bases agree with TRBD1. After removal of 5 bases from V and 2 bases from J, the junction contained 1 base not matched to a gene. There are 14 residues in the CDR3. CDR3 in DNA: TGTGCCAGCAGTCGACAGGGGGGCAATCAGCCCCAGCATTTT. It translates to CASSRQGGNQPQHF.

This clonotype was seen repeatedly, ten times or more. The rearrangement links TRBV7-2 to TRBJ2-3, with 9 nucleotides matching TRBD1. CDR1 is SGHTA and CDR2 is FQGNSA in the germline V gene. Losses at the gene ends were 6 bases for V and 6 bases for J; bases not matched to a gene: 7. CDR3 length equals 14 residues. CDR3 in amino acids: CASSQDRGRDTQYF. The CDR3 DNA reads TGTGCCAGCAGTCAGGACAGGGGTCGGGATACGCAGTATTTT.

This clonotype was counted a few times. The chain employs TRBV5-4 and TRBJ1-2, with TRBD1 identical over 7 bases. V lost 4 bases and J lost 5; bases outside the gene matches: 11. Germline V lookup: CDR1 SGHNT, CDR2 YYREEE (reference sequence). The CDR3 sequence is 15 residues long. This chain's CDR3 is CASSPSGQFLYGYTF. The CDR3 DNA is TGTGCCAGCAGCCCCTCGGGACAGTTTTTGTATGGCTACACCTTC.

This clonotype has at least ten counts. This sequence joins TRBV7-7 and TRBJ1-2; D is ambiguous. This CDR3 is 13 amino acids long. Trimming removed 5 bases from V and 2 bases from J, with 9 bases in between. CDR1 SSHAT and CDR2 FNYEAQ come from the germline V gene (reference sequence). The CDR3 DNA reads as TGTGCCAGCAGCCCCCTGCGCAACTATGGCTACACCTTC. Translation gives CASSPLRNYGYTF.

This clonotype was observed at least ten times. The J gene is TRBJ2-7, the V gene TRBV7-2, with TRBD2 matching 8 bases. From germline, CDR1 is SGHTA and CDR2 FQGNSA. V lost 7 bases, J lost 0 bases, and 5 bases stayed unmatched. This CDR3 is 14 amino acids long. The CDR3 DNA sequence: TGTGCCAGCACCGCCGGGACTAGCTCCTACGAGCAGTACTTC. Residues: CASTAGTSSYEQYF. Full variable domain (remainder filled in from reference TRBV7-2 and TRBJ2-7): GAGVSQSPSNKVTEKGKDVELRCDPISGHTALYWYRQSLGQGLEFLIYFQGNSAPDKSGLPSDRFSAERTGGSVSTLTIQRTQQEDSAVYLCASTAGTSSYEQYFGPGTRLTVT.

This clonotype was picked up a small number of times. The J gene is TRBJ2-7, the V gene TRBV4-1, with D perhaps matching TRBD1 or TRBD2 (5 bases each). The CDR3 totals 15 residues. The V gene lost 1 base and the J gene lost 7 bases, with 17 bases spanning the gap. Germline V gene sequence: CDR1 MGHRA, CDR2 YSYEKL. CDR3 region: CASSQAPGPLEEQYF. CDR3 in DNA: TGCGCCAGCAGCCAAGCGCCGGGACCACTAGAGGAGCAGTACTTC.

This clonotype was found many times. The chain joins TRBV7-2 to TRBJ2-2; D remains unclear. The germline V and J ends were trimmed by 2 bases and 1 base, with 20 bases remaining between them. The CDR3 loop spans 19 amino acids. Per germline, CDR1 SGHTA and CDR2 FQGNSA. CDR3 sequence: CASSLFLSPLGLNTGELFF. Written as DNA, the CDR3 is TGTGCCAGCAGCTTATTCCTCAGCCCACTTGGCCTGAACACCGGGGAGCTGTTTTTT.

This clonotype was counted many times. The chain links TRBV24-1 to TRBJ2-5, with D maybe TRBD1 (6 bases). CDR1 and CDR2 from the germline V gene are KGHDR and SFDVKD. The length of the CDR3 is 14 residues. V shed 4 bases and J shed 5 bases, with 13 bases lying between them. Written as DNA, the CDR3 is TGTGCCACCAGTGACCCATCAGGGGTCGAGACCCAGTACTTC. Protein: CATSDPSGVETQYF.

The gene calls are TRBV2 and TRBJ1-1; D unresolved. Per the germline V gene, CDR1 is SNHLY and CDR2 is FYNNEI. The germline V and J ends were trimmed by 4 bases and 0 bases, with 9 bases remaining between them. The CDR3 consists of 14 residues. CDR3 region: CASSGLSLNTEAFF. CDR3 DNA sequence: TGTGCCAGCAGTGGTCTGTCCCTGAACACTGAAGCTTTCTTT.

This clonotype was detected only a few times. V is TRBV28 and J is TRBJ1-5, with a tentative D call TRBD1 (5 bases). The CDR3 has 13 residues. Trimming left V 3 bases short and J 7 bases short, with 10 bases between. Germline loops: CDR1 MDHEN, CDR2 SYDVKM. The CDR3 DNA sequence: TGTGCCAGCAGTTTCAGGGCGGACCAGCCCCAGCATTTT. Residues: CASSFRADQPQHF.

This clonotype showed up many times. The chain carries TRBV12-3 or TRBV12-4 and TRBJ2-7; maybe TRBD2 (5 bases). There are 13 residues in the CDR3. V was pared by 5 bases and J by 3 bases, with 11 bases between. DNA of the CDR3: TGTGCCAGCAGTCTGGACTCGAACTACGAGCAGTACTTC. It translates to CASSLDSNYEQYF.

The table lists this clonotype with a few counts. This chain uses TRBV19 with TRBJ1-1; D remains unclear. CDR1 and CDR2 (germline): LNHDA, SQIVND (reference sequence). V was trimmed by 6 bases and J by 4 bases, leaving 12 bases between them. CDR3 length equals 13 residues. CDR3 DNA sequence: TGTGCCAGTAGCGAGGGAGAGAGCACTGAAGCTTTCTTT. Residues: CASSEGESTEAFF.